Following are 13 T cell receptor beta chains from one sample sequenced in a study of blood T cells in healthy people across ages (dated by TCRdb to the mid-2010s). The library was obtained by 5' RACE. Sequencing relied on an Illumina HiSeq 2500. A second roughly 6 to 12 cycle PCR used a sample-barcoded 5' primer and a J-beta primer mix. Through fastp at Q25 and MiXCR, TCRdb rebuilt clones from the public reads, retaining in-frame beta chains. CDR3 protein duplicates are merged, each entry listing the most common genes and DNA. For this sample the table gives fewer than 800,000 distinct CDR3 sequences, of which around a fifth were detected only once. Of the sample, 3.5% to 4% is held by the ten largest clones. Material: blood. All receptors derive from a man in his 70s in good health.

This clonotype was seen more than once but under ten times. The J gene is TRBJ2-7, the V gene TRBV27; perhaps TRBD2 as D (5 bases). This CDR3 spans 14 amino acids. Trimming removed 5 bases at V and 1 base at J, with 12 bases between. Germline loops: CDR1 MNHEY, CDR2 SMNVEV (reference sequence). The CDR3 sequence: CASSLRGRSYEQYF. CDR3 coding DNA: TGTGCCAGCAGTCTCCGGGGAAGGTCCTACGAGCAGTACTTC.

The V call is TRBV10-3, the J call TRBJ2-3; 10 bases map to TRBD2. CDR1 ENHRY and CDR2 SYGVKD come from the germline V gene. CDR3 length equals 15 residues. The J segment lost 4 bases and the V segment lost 6 bases, leaving 7 bases of the junction unmatched. CDR3 bases: TGTGCCATCAGGGAGGGACTAGCGCAGTCAGATACGCAGTATTTT. This sequence encodes CAIREGLAQSDTQYF.

This clonotype was recorded many times. The chain links TRBV5-1 to TRBJ2-5; D might be TRBD2 (5 bases). Trimming cost V 4 bases and J 6 bases, with 10 bases left between them. Germline V gene sequence: CDR1 SGHRS, CDR2 YFSETQ. This CDR3 region has 12 residues. This chain's CDR3 is CASSQHGKTQYF. DNA of the CDR3: TGCGCCAGCAGCCAACACGGGAAGACCCAGTACTTC.

This clonotype was counted between two and nine times. V usage is TRBV2 and J usage is TRBJ2-1; 9 positions match TRBD2. The junction had 8 bases not matched to a gene; V was cut back by 5 bases and J by 3 bases. The CDR3 runs 16 residues. Germline CDR1 and CDR2: SNHLY and FYNNEI. The CDR3 DNA is TGTGCCAGCAGTCCTCGCGTAGCGGGAGTCTACAATGAGCAGTTCTTC. Translated: CASSPRVAGVYNEQFF.

The chain joins TRBV20-1 to TRBJ2-1; 7 positions match TRBD2. J gave up 4 bases and V 6 bases, and 12 bases lay outside the gene matches. Germline CDR1 and CDR2: DFQATT and SNEGSKA (reference sequence). The CDR3 consists of 15 residues. The CDR3: CSAPRGGDLYNEQFF. CDR3 DNA sequence: TGCAGTGCCCCCCGGGGAGGGGATCTATACAATGAGCAGTTCTTC.

In its sample, this clonotype was seen a few times. One junction end does not reproduce the germline sequence, and a read error may be involved. J is TRBJ1-2 and V is TRBV20-1; 7 positions agree with TRBD1. CDR3 length equals 13 residues. Germline assignment: CDR1 DFQATT and CDR2 SNEGSKA (reference sequence). The CDR3 sequence: CSAGVPTGDRPPF. DNA for the CDR3: TGCAGTGCTGGGGTCCCAACAGGGGATAGGCCCCCCTTC.

This clonotype was observed a handful of times. Germline and junction disagree at one end, which may indicate a read error. The chain uses TRBV15 and TRBJ2-5; 10 positions match TRBD2. The CDR3 is made up of 15 amino acids. Germline CDR1 LNHNV, CDR2 YYDKDF (reference sequence). CDR3 sequence (DNA): TGTGCCGCCAGCAGAGATTCTAGCGGGAGTGAGACCCAGTACTTC. Protein: CAASRDSSGSETQYF. Full variable domain (missing parts from reference TRBV15 and TRBJ2-5): DAMVIQNPRYQVTQFGKPVTLSCSQTLNHNVMYWYQQKSSQAPKLLFHYYDKDFNNEADTPDNFQSRRPNTSFCFLDIRSPGLGDTAMYLCAASRDSSGSETQYFGPGTRLLVL.

The chain uses TRBV7-9 and TRBJ2-7; a weak D match, TRBD1 (5 bases). V gave up 4 bases and J gave up 1 base, with 17 bases separating them. Germline CDR1 reads SEHNR; CDR2 reads FQNEAQ (reference sequence). CDR3 length: 16 amino acids. CDR3 coding DNA: TGTGCCAGCAGCTCCGTAGAGCTGGGGCGTTCCTACGAGCAGTACTTC. Its translation is CASSSVELGRSYEQYF.

On this clonotype: The missing conserved phenylalanine or tryptophan at the end of this CDR3 makes a read error likely. CDR3 sequence: CSGGQGTDTQYL. The CDR3 DNA reads as TGCAGTGGCGGACAGGGGACAGATACGCAGTATCTT. The gene calls are TRBV20-1 and TRBJ2-3, with TRBD1 matching 9 bases. The junction had 2 bases not matched to a gene; V was cut back by 7 bases and J by 3 bases. The CDR3 covers 12 residues. Germline values: CDR1 DFQATT, CDR2 SNEGSKA (reference sequence).

In its sample, this clonotype was seen a few times. The rearrangement links TRBV9 to TRBJ2-2; D unclear. The CDR3 is 12 amino acids. The germline CDR1 and CDR2 sequences are SGDLS and YYNGEE. The V end lost 0 bases, the J end lost 7 bases, and 4 bases lay between the germline ends. This CDR3 reads CASSVVYGELFF. DNA for the CDR3: TGTGCCAGCAGCGTAGTCTACGGGGAGCTGTTTTTT.

V and J are TRBV13 and TRBJ2-7, with D possibly matching TRBD2 (6 bases). CDR1 is PRHDT, CDR2 FYEKMQ, per germline (reference sequence). Trimming took off 1 base at V and 5 bases at J, with 15 bases between the two ends. The CDR3 sequence is 15 residues long. CDR3 residues: CASSLAREAPHEQYF. The DNA of the CDR3 is TGTGCCAGCAGCTTAGCCAGGGAGGCCCCCCACGAGCAGTACTTC. Combining the CDR3 with reference TRBV13 and TRBJ2-7 gives the whole variable domain AAGVIQSPRHLIKEKRETATLKCYPIPRHDTVYWYQQGPGQDPQFLISFYEKMQSDKGSIPDRFSAQQFSDYHSELNMSSLELGDSALYFCASSLAREAPHEQYFGPGTRLTVT.

This clonotype was detected only a few times. The chain links TRBV19 to TRBJ2-5; 11 bases align to TRBD2. The J call may be incorrect, as the DNA end agrees better with TRBJ2-7. The germline V gene encodes CDR1 LNHDA and CDR2 SQIVND (reference sequence). The length of the CDR3 is 15 residues. The CDR3 reads CASSKGTSGLYEQYF. Here the CDR3 DNA reads TGTGCCAGTAGTAAGGGGACTAGCGGTCTCTACGAGCAGTACTTC.

The chain carries TRBV5-1 and TRBJ2-3; 11 nucleotides agree with TRBD1. The CDR3 totals 17 residues. V shed 4 bases and J 3 bases; nucleotides not matched to a gene: 10. Germline lookup yields CDR1 SGHRS and CDR2 YFSETQ. The CDR3 DNA reads as TGCGCCAGCAGCAAGGACAGGGGGCTTATGGGAACAGATACGCAGTATTTT. It encodes CASSKDRGLMGTDTQYF.